Following are 7 T cell receptor beta chains from one sample sequenced in a study of blood T cell repertoires in COVID-19. The assay was immunoSEQ multiplex PCR, and TCRdb's table has in-frame clones only and misses some. The sample comprises under 400,000 clones, about nine tenths of which are singletons, and approximately 0.97% rests with the top ten. Sequenced input: PBMCs or T cells enriched from blood (not recorded which). These receptors were collected from a woman between 25 and 40 years old who had been exposed to COVID-19.

The chain is built from TRBV28 and TRBJ1-1, with TRBD1 as a possible D gene (6 bases). This CDR3 is built from 14 residues. Trimming removed 8 bases from V and 6 bases from J, with 19 bases in between. Germline assignment: CDR1 MDHEN and CDR2 SYDVKM. Written as DNA, the CDR3 is TGTGCCAGCCCCCCACGGGGGGCAGAAGCTGAAGCTTTCTTT. Translated, it gives CASPPRGAEAEAFF.

The gene calls are TRBV28 and TRBJ2-7; 13 bases align to TRBD2. Trimming took 6 bases from V and 4 from J; bases not matched to a gene: 9. There are 16 residues in the CDR3. Germline assignment: CDR1 MDHEN and CDR2 SYDVKM. The CDR3 sequence: CASRTKLAGGPYEQYF. In nucleotides, the CDR3 is TGTGCCAGCAGGACTAAACTAGCGGGAGGGCCTTACGAGCAGTACTTC.

The rearrangement joins TRBV7-9 to TRBJ1-2; unclear D gene. Germline CDR1 reads SEHNR; CDR2 reads FQNEAQ (reference sequence). Trimming took off 7 bases at V and 4 bases at J, with 19 bases between the two ends. The CDR3 spans 15 residues. Here the CDR3 reads CASTNILTSTYGYTF. CDR3 sequence (DNA): TGTGCCAGCACCAACATCCTCACTTCTACCTATGGCTACACCTTC.

V is TRBV18 and J is TRBJ2-7; 7 bases agree with TRBD2. Germline V gene data show CDR1 as KGHSH and CDR2 as LQKENI. CDR3 length equals 14 residues. Losses at the gene ends were 2 bases for V and 6 bases for J; bases not matched to a gene: 7. CDR3 loop: CASSPGGLNFEQYF. The CDR3 DNA is TGTGCCAGCTCACCAGGGGGACTAAATTTCGAGCAGTACTTC.

The gene calls are TRBV24-1 and TRBJ2-7; D ambiguous. The V end was cut by 8 bases, the J end by 4 bases, with 5 bases between. Germline V gives CDR1 KGHDR, CDR2 SFDVKD. The CDR3 contains 10 residues. The CDR3 is CATMRYEQYF. The CDR3 DNA is TGTGCCACCATGCGTTACGAGCAGTACTTC.

The chain uses TRBV5-8 and TRBJ2-5; a weak D match, TRBD1 (5 bases). Germline lookup yields CDR1 SGHTS and CDR2 YDEGEE. Between the trimmed V and J ends, which lost 4 bases and 2 bases, there was a span of 15 bases. The CDR3 covers 15 residues. The CDR3 spells CASSQTRQTQETQYF. CDR3 DNA sequence: TGTGCCAGCAGCCAGACCCGACAGACACAAGAGACCCAGTACTTC.

The genes are TRBV5-1 and TRBJ2-7; D perhaps matches TRBD1 (6 bases). V lost 1 base and J lost 7, with 15 bases in between. CDR1 is SGHRS, CDR2 YFSETQ, per germline. The CDR3 length is 14 residues. The DNA of the CDR3 is TGCGCCAGCAGCTTGTCTACAGGGACGGGAGAGCAGTACTTC. This codes for CASSLSTGTGEQYF.